The 32 T cell receptor beta chains given below trace back to one sample, sequenced in a study of post-analysis software for immune sequencing data. Findings and limits, study-wide: The study found TRBV5-6, TRBV5-1 and TRBV20-1 among about five TRBV segments more frequent in patients than controls.

Researchers reported that TCR beta cDNA libraries carried unique molecular identifiers. TCRdb re-called the PCR reads through MiXCR, storing one row per CDR3 protein. The table has fewer than 700,000 distinct CDR3 sequences, roughly 46% seen once. These receptors' targets are unknown. The sample comprised blood. These receptors were collected from a girl aged 5 to 17 with multiple sclerosis.

This clonotype was seen a few times. This chain uses TRBV25-1 with TRBJ2-5; TRBD1 agrees at 9 bases. Germline V gene lookup returns CDR1 MGHDK and CDR2 SYGVNS. CDR3 length: 16 residues. Trimming took 2 bases from V and 3 from J; bases not matched to a gene: 7. The CDR3 nucleotides read TGTGCCAGCAGTGAACAGGGACAGGGAGAAGAAGAGACCCAGTACTTC. Protein: CASSEQGQGEEETQYF. Using reference TRBV25-1 and TRBJ2-5 for the parts outside the CDR3, the full variable domain is EADIYQTPRYLVIGTGKKITLECSQTMGHDKMYWYQQDPGMELHLIHYSYGVNSTEKGDLSSESTVSRIRTEHFPLTLESARPSHTSQYLCASSEQGQGEEETQYFGPGTRLLVL.

V gene TRBV20-1 combines with J gene TRBJ1-2, with TRBD1 as a possible D gene (5 bases). The germline V gene encodes CDR1 DFQATT and CDR2 SNEGSKA (reference sequence). CDR3 length: 14 amino acids. V was pared by 3 bases and J by 7 bases, with 18 bases between. The CDR3 nucleotides read TGCAGTGCTAGGGCGGGGGAGGAGGAAGCTGGCTACACCTTC. Its protein product is CSARAGEEEAGYTF.

This chain links TRBV20-1 with TRBJ2-5; D is unresolved. The CDR3 contains 13 residues. V was trimmed by 6 bases and J by 4 bases, leaving 15 bases between them. CDR1 and CDR2 from the germline V gene are DFQATT and SNEGSKA (reference sequence). CDR3 residues: CSARDPVPETQYF. The CDR3 DNA reads as TGCAGTGCCCGAGACCCGGTGCCAGAGACCCAGTACTTC.

V is TRBV12-3 or TRBV12-4 and J is TRBJ2-1, with 10 bases identical to TRBD2. Trimming cost V 5 bases and J 8 bases; bases outside gene matches: 12. CDR3 length equals 16 residues. The CDR3 DNA reads TGTGCCAGCAGTACCGCTAGCGGGAGTGGTTTGTATGAGCAGTTCTTC. Translation: CASSTASGSGLYEQFF.

V gene TRBV5-1 combines with J gene TRBJ2-1, with TRBD2 identical over 10 bases. CDR3 length equals 15 residues. From germline, CDR1 is SGHRS and CDR2 YFSETQ. The V gene end was trimmed by 4 bases and the J gene end by 10 bases; junction bases not matched to a gene: 11. The CDR3 DNA reads TGCGCCAGCAGCATACTAGCGGGGTCCCTCGGCGAGCAGTTCTTC. Translating it yields CASSILAGSLGEQFF.

Of note for this clonotype: Compared with germline, one end of the junction differs, possibly owing to a read error. This chain connects TRBV2 to TRBJ2-1; TRBD2 matches at 15 bases. Germline CDR1 SNHLY, CDR2 FYNNEI. This CDR3 has 15 amino acids. CDR3 sequence: CASNRGLAGGNEQFF. In DNA form, the CDR3 reads TGTGCCAGCAACCGGGGACTAGCGGGAGGCAATGAGCAGTTTTTC.

V and J are TRBV3-1 and TRBJ2-7; no clear D. From germline, CDR1 is LGHDT and CDR2 YNNKEL (reference sequence). V shed 5 bases and J shed 6 bases, with 14 bases lying between them. The CDR3 covers 13 residues. CDR3 coding DNA: TGTGCCAGCAGCTCAAGAGAGCTAGGCGAGCAGTACTTC. Protein sequence: CASSSRELGEQYF.

The rearrangement joins TRBV20-1 to TRBJ1-5; possibly TRBD1 for D (5 bases). V was clipped by 0 bases and J by 6 bases, with 15 bases between them. There are 15 residues in the CDR3. Germline V lookup: CDR1 DFQATT, CDR2 SNEGSKA (reference sequence). The DNA of the CDR3 is TGCAGTGCTAGAGATCGGGCAGGGAGGGGTCAGCCCCAGCATTTT. Its protein product is CSARDRAGRGQPQHF.

The gene calls are TRBV24-1 and TRBJ2-3, with D unclear. The V and J ends lost 5 bases and 0 bases respectively, with 11 bases between them. This CDR3 is built from 15 residues. Germline loops: CDR1 KGHDR, CDR2 SFDVKD. The CDR3 loop reads CATSVGSWSTDTQYF. As DNA, the CDR3 is TGTGCCACCAGTGTGGGCTCCTGGAGCACAGATACGCAGTATTTT.

J is TRBJ1-2 and V is TRBV4-1, with TRBD1 matching over 11 bases. Germline-derived CDR1 and CDR2 are MGHRA and YSYEKL. The CDR3 has 16 amino acids. Trimming at V came to 2 bases and at J to 8 bases, leaving 10 bases not matched to a gene. The CDR3 sequence is CASSQPGTGGKRGYTF. The DNA for the CDR3 is TGCGCCAGCAGCCAACCCGGGACAGGGGGGAAGAGGGGCTACACCTTC.

This clonotype has a handful of counts. The chain links TRBV4-1 to TRBJ2-5, with 10 bases fitting TRBD1. V shed 4 bases and J 4 bases; nucleotides not matched to a gene: 6. This CDR3 contains 15 residues. Germline lookup yields CDR1 MGHRA and CDR2 YSYEKL. The CDR3 nucleotides are TGCGCCAGCAGCCGAATCGGACAGGGGGGAGAGACCCAGTACTTC. This translates into CASSRIGQGGETQYF.

This clonotype came up a few times. This rearrangement joins TRBV4-2 to TRBJ2-5; D is ambiguous. From germline, CDR1 is LGHNA and CDR2 YNFKEQ. This CDR3 is 16 amino acids long. V was shortened by 0 bases and J by 2 bases, with 13 bases between the two germline ends. CDR3 sequence (DNA): TGTGCCAGCAGCCAAGATGTGGTAGTGGGGCAAGAGACCCAGTACTTC. This encodes CASSQDVVVGQETQYF.

The chain uses TRBV7-2 and TRBJ2-1, with TRBD2 matching 11 bases. V shed 1 base, J shed 7 bases, and the junction held 9 bases outside the gene matches. Germline CDR1 SGHTA, CDR2 FQGNSA. The CDR3 runs to 17 residues. CDR3 in amino acids: CASSLVLLAGGGNEQFF. In DNA form, the CDR3 reads TGTGCCAGCAGCTTAGTTCTCCTAGCGGGAGGTGGTAATGAGCAGTTCTTC.

The J gene is TRBJ1-5, the V gene TRBV12-3 or TRBV12-4; D is unresolved. The CDR3 sequence is 13 residues long. The V gene lost 6 bases and the J gene lost 2 bases, with 8 bases spanning the gap. The CDR3 here is CASSHGRNQPQHF. The CDR3 DNA is TGTGCCAGCAGCCATGGTCGCAATCAGCCCCAGCATTTT.

This clonotype was counted only a few times. The rearrangement joins TRBV9 to TRBJ2-7, with D perhaps given as TRBD1 or TRBD2 (6 bases each). This CDR3 region has 12 residues. Trimming took 3 bases from V and 5 from J, leaving 9 bases between them. Germline V lookup: CDR1 SGDLS, CDR2 YYNGEE. In DNA form, the CDR3 reads TGTGCCAGCAGCGCGGGGGCCGACGAGCAGTACTTC. Protein product: CASSAGADEQYF. The full variable domain, completed using reference TRBV9 and TRBJ2-7, is DSGVTQTPKHLITATGQRVTLRCSPRSGDLSVYWYQQSLDQGLQFLIQYYNGEERAKGNILERFSAQQFPDLHSELNLSSLELGDSALYFCASSAGADEQYFGPGTRLTVT.

CDR3 DNA sequence: TGTGCCAGCAGCCCAACCTCAGGGGGTCTTGGCTACACCTTC. Protein product: CASSPTSGGLGYTF. The chain carries TRBV7-9 and TRBJ1-2; 7 nucleotides match TRBD1. V shed 5 bases, J shed 7 bases, and the junction held 10 bases outside the gene matches. CDR3 length: 14 residues. Germline V gene sequence: CDR1 SEHNR, CDR2 FQNEAQ (reference sequence).

The chain has TRBV29-1 and TRBJ1-1; D gene ambiguous. Trimming removed 3 bases at V and 1 base at J, with 9 bases between. The CDR3 sequence is 13 residues long. Looked up from germline, CDR1 is SQVTM and CDR2 is ANQGSEA. CDR3 DNA sequence: TGCAGCGTTGACGCAGCTACGAACACTGAAGCTTTCTTT. Protein product: CSVDAATNTEAFF. The full variable domain, its missing parts supplied by reference TRBV29-1 and TRBJ1-1, is SAVISQKPSRDICQRGTSLTIQCQVDSQVTMMFWYRQQPGQSLTLIATANQGSEATYESGFVIDKFPISRPNLTFSTLTVSNMSPEDSSIYLCSVDAATNTEAFFGQGTRLTVV.

This clonotype has only one observation. This chain links TRBV7-9 with TRBJ2-6, with a weak D call TRBD2 (6 bases). The V gene's germline CDR1 is SEHNR and CDR2 FQNEAQ (reference sequence). V was cut by 6 bases and J by 4 bases, with 25 bases left in between. The CDR3 covers 19 residues. The CDR3 DNA sequence: TGTGCCAGCAGTCCTAGAAACCGGGACTCCCAAACGGGGGCCAACGTCCTGACTTTC. Its translation is CASSPRNRDSQTGANVLTF. The variable domain in full, completed from reference TRBV7-9 and TRBJ2-6, reads DTGVSQNPRHKITKRGQNVTFRCDPISEHNRLYWYRQTLGQGPEFLTYFQNEAQLEKSRLLSDRFSAERPKGSFSTLEIQRTEQGDSAMYLCASSPRNRDSQTGANVLTFGAGSRLTVL.

This clonotype was found a few times. This chain connects TRBV7-2 to TRBJ1-5; TRBD1 is a possible D gene (5 bases). V was cut by 6 bases and J by 1 base, with 16 bases left in between. The CDR3 consists of 16 residues. Germline lookup yields CDR1 SGHTA and CDR2 FQGNSA. Written as DNA, the CDR3 is TGTGCCAGCAGAGCCGGGACCTACAGGAGCAATCAGCCCCAGCATTTT. Its translation is CASRAGTYRSNQPQHF.

The chain recombines TRBV3-1 with TRBJ2-1, with TRBD1 matching over 8 bases. The CDR3 is 16 amino acids. Germline V lookup: CDR1 LGHDT, CDR2 YNNKEL (reference sequence). Trimming cost V 4 bases and J 2 bases; bases outside gene matches: 7. The CDR3 DNA reads as TGTGCCAGCAGCCCCTACAGGGGGTCGACCTACAATGAGCAGTTCTTC. Translation: CASSPYRGSTYNEQFF.

This clonotype was seen once. The chain carries TRBV6-5 and TRBJ1-6, with a weak D call TRBD1 (6 bases). Germline CDR1 is MNHEY and CDR2 is SVGAGI. There are 14 residues in the CDR3. V lost 6 bases and J lost 10, with 16 bases in between. The CDR3 DNA reads as TGTGCCAGCAGCGGGGGGGGGCGGAGGTCACCCCTCCACTTT. Translating it yields CASSGGGRRSPLHF.

V is TRBV4-1 and J is TRBJ2-3; 9 positions agree with TRBD2. Germline lookup yields CDR1 MGHRA and CDR2 YSYEKL. J was trimmed by 0 bases and V by 4 bases; bases with no gene match: 11. The CDR3 extends over 18 amino acids. The DNA of the CDR3 is TGCGCCAGCAGCCCCCTCGTCGGGCTAGCGGGGAGCACAGATACGCAGTATTTT. This sequence encodes CASSPLVGLAGSTDTQYF.

The rearrangement uses TRBV12-3 or TRBV12-4 and TRBJ1-1; D remains unclear. The V gene lost 4 bases and the J gene lost 2 bases, with 8 bases spanning the gap. The CDR3 runs to 13 residues. CDR3 DNA sequence: TGTGCCAGCAGTTATAAGCCTAACACTGAAGCTTTCTTT. Its protein is CASSYKPNTEAFF.

In its sample, this clonotype was seen a few times. The chain recombines TRBV3-1 with TRBJ2-1, with TRBD2 as a possible D gene (5 bases). Trimming left V 1 base short and J 8 bases short, with 12 bases between. The germline V gene has CDR1 LGHDT and CDR2 YNNKEL (reference sequence). CDR3 length: 14 residues. The CDR3 DNA follows: TGTGCCAGCAGCCAAGGGGTAGCGAGCGATGAGCAGTTCTTC. It yields the protein CASSQGVASDEQFF.

This chain uses TRBV3-1 with TRBJ2-2; D is uncertain. The CDR3 extends over 15 amino acids. Trimming removed 3 bases at V and 6 bases at J, with 14 bases between. Germline CDR1 is LGHDT and CDR2 is YNNKEL (reference sequence). The CDR3 DNA reads as TGTGCCAGCAGCCATTTTGTGGGCGTCCCCGGGGAGCTGTTTTTT. Its protein product is CASSHFVGVPGELFF.

This clonotype was observed a few times. The chain couples TRBV20-1 to TRBJ2-5, with 8 positions matching TRBD1. Germline CDR1 reads DFQATT; CDR2 reads SNEGSKA (reference sequence). This CDR3 has 14 residues. Losses at the gene ends were 6 bases for V and 11 bases for J; bases not matched to a gene: 17. In DNA, the CDR3 is TGCAGTGCGGAAATGACAGGGGTCCCCTGGGGGCAGTACTTC. It yields the protein CSAEMTGVPWGQYF.

Worth noting for this clonotype: Given the absence of the conserved phenylalanine or tryptophan at the CDR3 end, a read error is likely. This chain joins TRBV7-9 and TRBJ1-5; D gene ambiguous. V shed 3 bases and J shed 9 bases, with 12 bases lying between them. Germline CDR1 and CDR2: SEHNR and FQNEAQ (reference sequence). The CDR3 has 13 residues. Here the CDR3 reads CASSFDMGGPQHC. DNA for the CDR3: TGTGCCAGCAGCTTTGACATGGGAGGGCCCCAGCATTGT.

This clonotype was seen more than once but under ten times. CDR3 in amino acids: CAINRDSSGDTEAFF. Written as DNA, the CDR3 is TGCGCCATCAACCGGGACAGCTCTGGGGACACTGAAGCTTTCTTT. J is TRBJ1-1 and V is TRBV5-1, with 7 bases aligning to TRBD1. V shed 9 bases and J 3 bases; nucleotides not matched to a gene: 14. The CDR3 consists of 15 residues. CDR1 and CDR2 (germline): SGHRS, YFSETQ. Full variable domain (remainder filled in from reference TRBV5-1 and TRBJ1-1): KAGVTQTPRYLIKTRGQQVTLSCSPISGHRSVSWYQQTPGQGLQFLFEYFSETQRNKGNFPGRFSGRQFSNSRSEMNVSTLELGDSALYLCAINRDSSGDTEAFFGQGTRLTVV.

The sample holds a few counts of this clonotype. The chain couples TRBV4-1 to TRBJ2-1; perhaps D is TRBD1 or TRBD2 (5 bases each). V lost 4 bases and J lost 2, with 18 bases in between. This CDR3 has 17 amino acids. Germline CDR1 and CDR2: MGHRA and YSYEKL. CDR3 protein: CASSREPGPRAYNEQFF. Here the CDR3 DNA reads TGCGCCAGCAGCCGAGAGCCGGGACCGAGGGCCTACAATGAGCAGTTCTTC.

The rearrangement uses TRBV7-9 and TRBJ2-7; D gene ambiguous. Trimming removed 5 bases at V and 7 bases at J, with 18 bases between. Germline V gene lookup returns CDR1 SEHNR and CDR2 FQNEAQ (reference sequence). The CDR3 has 14 residues. CDR3 sequence: CASSPLTRWNEQYF. In nucleotides, the CDR3 is TGTGCCAGCAGCCCCCTCACCCGATGGAATGAGCAGTACTTC.

The chain joins TRBV5-6 to TRBJ1-2; TRBD1 agrees at 7 bases. CDR1 is SGHDT, CDR2 YYEEEE, per germline. This CDR3 has 15 residues. The V gene end was trimmed by 4 bases and the J gene end by 3 bases; junction bases not matched to a gene: 9. CDR3 loop: CASSRRGQEHYGYTF. The CDR3 nucleotides are TGTGCCAGCAGCCGGAGGGGGCAGGAGCACTATGGCTACACCTTC.

The chain combines TRBV9 with TRBJ2-7, with 13 bases lining up with TRBD2. J was trimmed by 7 bases and V by 0 bases; bases with no gene match: 10. CDR1 SGDLS and CDR2 YYNGEE come from the germline V gene. The CDR3 contains 17 residues. CDR3 loop: CASSVVSGLAGVGEQYF. CDR3 nucleotides: TGTGCCAGCAGCGTAGTTTCAGGACTAGCGGGAGTGGGTGAGCAGTACTTC.